The present entry profiles one T cell receptor (beta chain) with its context. Its antigen is as yet unknown. The sample originates from a study of graft-versus-host responses after intestinal transplantation. Study summary: Each patient got anti-thymocyte globulin induction, then tacrolimus and steroids for roughly 3 years.

This CDR3 has 15 amino acids. V lost 3 bases and J 2 bases, leaving 14 bases between the germline ends. The method was immunoSEQ multiplex PCR; TCRdb's version includes in-frame clones alone and lacks a portion of them. The sample records 120,000 or so clones, just over 90% being singletons. The source of this sequence is a human donor who received an intestinal transplant. The sample here was unstimulated CD8+ T cells sorted from spleen or lymph node cells, taken before intestinal transplant. This chain uses TRBV23-1 with TRBJ2-7; D is possibly TRBD1 (6 bases). TRBV23-1 is an ORF for which the function is uncertain. The CDR3 is CASSHNRASTYEQYF. CDR3 nucleotides: TGCGCCAGCAGTCATAACAGGGCTTCGACCTACGAGCAGTACTTC.